This T cell receptor (beta chain) originates from a study of blood T cells in healthy people across ages. Study information: Through template switching, about one barcoded beta molecule was captured per two T cells, as measured in model experiments.

Then a second PCR, running roughly 6 to 11 cycles, was carried out with a sample-barcoded 5' primer and a J-beta primer mix. Carrying 12 random nucleotides, a template-switch adaptor labeled each individual cDNA molecule. Each CDR3 protein gets one entry after TCRdb re-called the 5' RACE reads with MiXCR. The sample holds 850,000 to 950,000 distinct CDR3 sequences, 25% to 35% seen once. The length of the CDR3 is 16 residues. CDR1 is SGHTA and CDR2 is FQGNSA in the germline V gene. The study's findings and limits: Aged donors had fewer naive CD4+ cells and lower diversity than long-lived donors.

A few counts support this clonotype. Antigen specificity is unknown. Isolating PBMCs gave at least 6.5 million of these cells per sample. The receptor was derived from a woman of 80 years or more in good health. Sequenced input: blood. The chain uses TRBV7-2 and TRBJ2-7, with no clear D. Matching the DNA end better, TRBJ2-5 makes the J call doubtful. Here the CDR3 reads CASSQAAALIKKTQYF. Written as DNA, the CDR3 is TGTGCCAGCAGCCAAGCTGCGGCGCTGATTAAAAAGACCCAGTACTTC.